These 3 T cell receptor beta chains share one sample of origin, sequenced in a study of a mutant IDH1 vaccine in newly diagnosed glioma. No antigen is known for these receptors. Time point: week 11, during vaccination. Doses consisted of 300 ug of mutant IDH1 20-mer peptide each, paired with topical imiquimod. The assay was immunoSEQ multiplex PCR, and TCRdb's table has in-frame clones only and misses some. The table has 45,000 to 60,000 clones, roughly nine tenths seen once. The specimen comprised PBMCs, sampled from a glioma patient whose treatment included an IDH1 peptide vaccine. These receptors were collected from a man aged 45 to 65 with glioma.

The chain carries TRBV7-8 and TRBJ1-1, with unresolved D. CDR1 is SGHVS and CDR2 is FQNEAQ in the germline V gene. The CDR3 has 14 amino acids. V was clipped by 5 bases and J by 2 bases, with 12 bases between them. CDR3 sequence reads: CASSPGAGNTEAFF. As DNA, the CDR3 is TGTGCCAGCAGCCCCGGCGCAGGTAACACTGAAGCTTTCTTT.

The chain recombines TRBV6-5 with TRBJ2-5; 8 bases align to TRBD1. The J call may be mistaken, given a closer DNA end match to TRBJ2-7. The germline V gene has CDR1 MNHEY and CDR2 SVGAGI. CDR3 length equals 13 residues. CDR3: CASSRTGRYEQYF. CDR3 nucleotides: TGTGCCAGCAGTCGGACAGGGCGCTACGAGCAGTACTTC.

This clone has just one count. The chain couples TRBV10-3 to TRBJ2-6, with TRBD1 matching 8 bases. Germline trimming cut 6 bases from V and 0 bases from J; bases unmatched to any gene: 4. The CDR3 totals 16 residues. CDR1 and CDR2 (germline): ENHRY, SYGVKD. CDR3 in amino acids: CAIRRQGSSGANVLTF. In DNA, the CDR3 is TGTGCCATCAGGAGACAGGGGAGCTCTGGGGCCAACGTCCTGACTTTC.